This TCR beta chain was recorded in a study of T cells in Graves' hyperthyroidism and ophthalmopathy. Study outcomes and limitations: The blood repertoire included most of the expanded thyroid clonotypes above 0.001.

The ends lost 2 bases at V and 4 bases at J; junction bases unmatched: 6. This CDR3 contains 17 residues. From germline, CDR1 is MDHEN and CDR2 SYDVKM. There are many counts of this clonotype. Its antigen is undetermined. Amplification of TCR beta CDR3 regions was performed using RNA transcripts as template. First-round RT-PCR targeting the TCR CDR3 was performed with the HTBI primer set. MiXCR was run by TCRdb on the multiplex PCR reads, yielding one entry per CDR3 protein. The table has approximately 420,000 distinct CDR3 sequences, about 16% seen once. In making diagnoses, clinical symptoms, serum thyroxine and TRAb, thyroid ultrasound and orbital computed tomography were all used.

The sequenced sample was blood. The sequence came from a young woman with Graves' hyperthyroidism. V is TRBV28 and J is TRBJ2-3; the match to TRBD2 covers 13 bases. CDR3 coding DNA: TGTGCCAGCAGTTTACCTACTAGCGGGAGGGTGGCAGATACGCAGTATTTT. The encoded protein is CASSLPTSGRVADTQYF.